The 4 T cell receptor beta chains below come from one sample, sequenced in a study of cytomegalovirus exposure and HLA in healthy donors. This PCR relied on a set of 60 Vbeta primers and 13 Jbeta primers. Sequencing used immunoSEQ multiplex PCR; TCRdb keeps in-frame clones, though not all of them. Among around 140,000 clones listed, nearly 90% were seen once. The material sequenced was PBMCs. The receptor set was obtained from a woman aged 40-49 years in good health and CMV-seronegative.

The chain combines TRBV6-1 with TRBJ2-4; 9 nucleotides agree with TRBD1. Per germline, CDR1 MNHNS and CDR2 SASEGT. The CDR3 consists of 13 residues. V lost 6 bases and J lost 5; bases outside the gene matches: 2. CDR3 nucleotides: TGTGCCAGCAGGGGACAGGGACAAAACATTCAGTACTTC. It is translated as CASRGQGQNIQYF.

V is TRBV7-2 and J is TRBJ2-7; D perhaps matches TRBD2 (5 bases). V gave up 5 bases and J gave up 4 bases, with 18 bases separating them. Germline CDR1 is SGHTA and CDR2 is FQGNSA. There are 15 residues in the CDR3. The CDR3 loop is CASSPEGVTVYEQYF. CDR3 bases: TGTGCCAGCAGCCCCGAGGGAGTTACGGTATACGAGCAGTACTTC.

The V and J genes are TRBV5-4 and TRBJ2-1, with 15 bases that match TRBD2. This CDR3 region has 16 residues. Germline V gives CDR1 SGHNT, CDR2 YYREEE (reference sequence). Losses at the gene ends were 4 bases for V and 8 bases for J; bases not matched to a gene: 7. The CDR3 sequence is CASSTGTSGRNHEQFF. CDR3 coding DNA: TGTGCCAGCAGCACCGGGACTAGCGGGAGGAATCATGAGCAGTTCTTC.

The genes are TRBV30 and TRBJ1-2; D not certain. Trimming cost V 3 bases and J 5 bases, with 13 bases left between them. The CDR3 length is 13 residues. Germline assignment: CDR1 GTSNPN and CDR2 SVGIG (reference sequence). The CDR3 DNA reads TGTGCCTGGAGAGCGGGAGTGGGGTATGGCTACACCTTC. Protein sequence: CAWRAGVGYGYTF.